This TCR beta chain was sequenced in a study of blood T cells in healthy people across ages. This clonotype was seen a few times. Per germline, CDR1 MGHRA and CDR2 YSYEKL. Trimming cost V 4 bases and J 4 bases; bases outside gene matches: 10. The CDR3 loop spans 16 amino acids. Combining a sample-barcoded 5' primer with a J-beta primer mix, a second PCR ran for about 6 to 11 cycles. Each CDR3 protein gets one entry after TCRdb re-called the 5' RACE reads with MiXCR. Of approximately 800,000 distinct CDR3 sequences listed, 50% to 65% are singletons. This chain connects TRBV4-1 to TRBJ2-5, with 9 bases identical to TRBD2. This receptor was taken from an older man in good health. The sequencing input was blood. The CDR3 nucleotides are TGCGCCAGCAGCCGAAACCGGGGACTAGCAAGAGAGACCCAGTACTTC. Translated, it gives CASSRNRGLARETQYF.